This T cell receptor (beta chain) is from a study of T cells in Graves' hyperthyroidism and ophthalmopathy (dated by TCRdb to the late 2010s). As for the study more broadly: Peripheral blood was sampled at the time of initial diagnosis, prior to any treatment. A discovery cohort of approximately 97 patients, roughly 40 with Graves' ophthalmopathy and 55 to 65 with stable Graves' hyperthyroidism, was used to find distinguishing TCR V-J signatures. Prospective prediction of ophthalmopathy was tested in an independent validation cohort consisting of some 19 hyperthyroidism patients and 15 to 17 patients who later progressed to ophthalmopathy. The roughly 94 discovery patients were randomly split 7:3 into training and test sets. The study also compared thyroid tissue and blood T-cell repertoires from about six Graves' hyperthyroidism patients. After blood sampling, hyperthyroidism patients were treated with methimazole at a starting dose of 30 mg daily, and ophthalmopathy patients were treated with high-dose intravenous methylprednisolone. The paper describes TCR Vbeta CDR3 sequencing of 140 or so peripheral blood samples, made up of fewer than 50 ophthalmopathy patients, around 78 hyperthyroidism patients and some 17 progressor patients.

The germline V gene (reference sequence) gives CDR1 as DFQATT and CDR2 as SNEGSKA. The CDR3 starts with the cysteine, ends with the phenylalanine, and has 15 residues. Just the 45-base CDR3 DNA is kept, in frame starting at base 1. TCR beta CDR3 regions were amplified from RNA transcripts. The first round of RT-PCR for the TCR CDR3 was performed with the HTBI primer set and the Qiagen OneStep RT-PCR kit. The libraries were constructed in a second round of multiplex PCR and then size-selected and purified. Paired-end sequencing of the libraries was performed with 100 bp reads on an Illumina HiSeq2000. The study's processing was this. Raw data were processed with SOAPnuke, discarding reads with adapters, uncalled bases, mean Phred below 15, or no exact constant-primer or identifier match. High-quality paired reads were merged using COPE v1.2.5, and each unique nucleotide sequence was defined as a clonotype. MiTCR v1.1 was used to align clonotypes to the IMGT TRBV, TRBD and TRBJ reference segments. Only V-J combinations with frequency above 0.0001, covering 99% to 99.2% of repertoires, were analysed. A TCS score was defined as the ratio between F50 (clonal expansion) and ExV (chaos), using BLOSUM62-based TCRdist between CDR3 peptides within each V-J. Welch's t-statistics and random forest reduced 500 to 550 V-J features to roughly 13, which were used in a naive Bayes classifier (R e1071). The public reads were reanalyzed by TCRdb: fastp trimming at Q25, MiXCR alignment, in-frame beta chains only. Each entry is one CDR3 protein sequence, shown with its most common DNA and genes. TCRdb, not the authors, supplied the V and J calls. In all, the sample holds a few hundred thousand distinct CDR3 sequences, and more than 15% of those were seen once. The ten largest clones represent about a quarter of the sample.

Hyperthyroidism patients were aged 18 to 65 years and newly diagnosed, with disease duration of less than 2 months. Patients with uncontrolled infections, other autoimmune diseases, pregnancy or lactation were excluded. Clinical symptoms, serum thyroxine and TRAb, thyroid ultrasound, and orbital computed tomography formed the basis for the diagnoses. Blood from progressor patients was drawn when they were first diagnosed with hyperthyroidism, before any ophthalmopathy symptoms appeared. Ficoll-Paque density gradient centrifugation was used to isolate PBMCs from about 10 ml of fresh peripheral blood. Progressor patients were defined as those initially diagnosed with Graves' hyperthyroidism in whom ophthalmopathy developed during follow-up. Total RNA was extracted using Trizol reagent, and RNA quality was assessed on an Agilent 2100 Bioanalyzer. The paper's findings and limits, for the study overall: A model built on a 13 V-J signature distinguished ophthalmopathy from stable hyperthyroidism, reaching about 88% sensitivity and 81.08% specificity in cross-validation and 80%/75% in testing. During validation, the model predicted progression to ophthalmopathy a median of approximately six months ahead of onset, with around 70% sensitivity and 72% to 85% specificity. Sample size was not statistically predetermined, and investigators were not blinded to group allocation. Blood samples also contained most of the expanded thyroid clonotypes (frequency above 0.001), which suggests that blood repertoires may reflect thyroid immune responses.

This clonotype was counted once. Its antigen specificity is not known. The junction shows a germline mismatch at one end, possibly a read error. The sequenced sample was blood. This clonotype originated in a woman between 18 and 29 years old with Graves' hyperthyroidism that later progressed to Graves' ophthalmopathy. The V and J genes are TRBV20-1 and TRBJ1-5; TRBD1 might be the D gene, on 5 matching bases. The DNA sequence reads TGCAGTGCGAGAGGAGGGTGGGGGGGCAATCAGCCCCAGCATTTT. It specifies CSARGGWGGNQPQHF.